This T cell receptor beta chain is from a study of cytomegalovirus exposure and HLA in healthy donors. The PCR made use of 60 Vbeta and 13 Jbeta primers. Sequenced by immunoSEQ multiplex PCR; TCRdb stores in-frame clones only, minus some. The sample has around 67,000 clones; 78% are singletons. Unrecorded immune exposures were likely, despite nominal health at sampling. The CDR3 spans 15 residues. CDR1 is SQVTM and CDR2 is ANQGSEA in the germline V gene. With V trimmed by 4 bases and J by 1 base, 9 bases remained unmatched. The chain recombines TRBV29-1 with TRBJ2-7; 8 bases are shared with TRBD1. Sequencing was carried out using PBMCs. This clonotype was obtained from a man in his late teens or twenties in good health and CMV-seropositive. The CDR3 DNA follows: TGCAGCGTTGTCTACACCGGACAGGGATCCTACGAGCAGTACTTC. The encoded protein is CSVVYTGQGSYEQYF.